This T cell receptor beta chain comes out of a study of CD8+ T cells in alopecia areata. Investigators sorted PBMCs to obtain both CD4+ and CD8+ T cells. Findings of the study overall: Possibly because of HLA-related factors, TCR sharing was less clear across patients than in mice. Normal skin contains resident alphabeta T cells, and these are also sequenced in scalp samples.

Regarding this clone: No antigen is known for it.

This CDR3 is 12 amino acids long. The ends were cut back, 7 bases at V and 7 bases at J, with 14 bases in the middle. CDR1 is GTSNPN, CDR2 SVGIG, per germline (reference sequence). Sequencing used cDNA as its template, made by extracting RNA and reverse transcribing it. The protocol was immunoSEQ multiplex PCR, while the TCRdb copy is restricted to in-frame clones and leaves out a portion. The data show about 200,000 clones, with 50% to 60% seen just once and 0.45% held by the top ten. This receptor was obtained from a human donor with alopecia areata. The V call is TRBV30, the J call TRBJ1-5; perhaps TRBD1 as D (5 bases). The sequencing used CD4+ T cells sorted from blood, collected at week 0. The CDR3 is CASQEGAQPQHF. In DNA form, the CDR3 reads TGTGCCTCCCAGGAAGGGGCCCAGCCCCAGCATTTT.